This record concerns one T cell receptor beta chain sequence. This record comes from a study of blood T cell repertoires in COVID-19. Germline V lookup: CDR1 LNHDA, CDR2 SQIVND (reference sequence). The CDR3 is 16 residues long. Trimming cost V 4 bases and J 1 base, with 17 bases left between them. TCRdb's copy holds only in-frame clones and misses some; the assay was immunoSEQ multiplex PCR. The sample consists of approximately 19,000 clones, 93% of them appearing once. Sequencing input: peripheral blood. The chain recombines TRBV19 with TRBJ2-7; a weak D match, TRBD1 (5 bases). The clonotype originates from a human donor in a cohort sampled during active COVID-19. The CDR3 DNA sequence: TGTGCCAGTAGTACCCAAGGCCTACAGGATTCCTACGAGCAGTACTTC. It specifies CASSTQGLQDSYEQYF.